These T cell receptor beta chains were read from a single sample in a study of shared clonotypes between healthy human individuals. Only in-frame clones appear in the TCRdb table, and some are missing; sequencing was by immunoSEQ multiplex PCR. The table shows roughly 600,000 clones, with roughly 98% occurring only once. Sequenced sample: naive CD8+ T cells sorted from blood. These receptor sequences come from a young man in good health. The CDR3 runs from the conserved cysteine through the conserved F or W. Fields, in order: J gene, V gene, clone size, D gene, CDR3 protein, CDR3 DNA. The D gene is left open where the match is weak. Only some rows state a clone size, as once, few, many or a class for expanded clones.

TRBJ2-1 | TRBV7-9 | - | TRBD1 | CASSRDRGDPNEQFF | TGTGCCAGCAGCCGCGACAGGGGTGATCCCAATGAGCAGTTCTTC
TRBJ2-2 | TRBV10-1 | - | TRBD1 | CASSKDRGFYTGELFF | TGCGCCAGCAGTAAGGACAGGGGGTTTTACACCGGGGAGCTGTTTTTT
TRBJ2-1 | TRBV5-5 | - | TRBD1 | CASSLGTVFNEQFF | TGTGCCAGCAGTCTGGGGACAGTCTTCAATGAGCAGTTCTTC
TRBJ1-1 | TRBV5-1 | - | TRBD1 | CASSYSTGNEAFF | TGCGCCAGCAGCTACTCGACAGGGAATGAAGCTTTCTTT
TRBJ2-1 | TRBV9 | - | TRBD2 | CASSVGLAGFSYNEQFF | TGTGCCAGCAGCGTAGGCCTAGCGGGATTTTCCTACAATGAGCAGTTCTTC
TRBJ2-7 | TRBV27 | - | - | CASSLTATYEQYF | TGTGCCAGCAGTTTAACAGCGACCTACGAGCAGTACTTC
TRBJ2-2 | TRBV6-5 | - | - | CASSYSGDGELFF | TGTGCCAGCAGTTACTCGGGGGACGGGGAGCTGTTTTTT
TRBJ2-2 | TRBV7-9 | few | TRBD2 | CASSSGLAGGPAGELFF | TGTGCCAGCAGCTCGGGACTAGCGGGAGGGCCGGCCGGGGAGCTGTTTTTT
TRBJ2-5 | TRBV6-5 | - | - | CASSYKGRETQYF | TGTGCCAGCAGTTACAAGGGCCGCGAGACCCAGTACTTC
TRBJ1-1 | TRBV7-6 | - | - | CASSLEVFSEAFF | TGTGCCAGCAGCTTAGAAGTTTTCTCTGAAGCTTTCTTT
TRBJ2-1 | TRBV15 | - | TRBD1 | CATSTGTGGIEQFF | TGTGCCACCAGCACCGGGACAGGGGGAATTGAGCAGTTCTTC
TRBJ1-4 | TRBV4-1 | - | TRBD1 | CASSHTGGDEKLFF | TGCGCCAGCAGCCACACAGGGGGCGATGAAAAACTGTTTTTT
TRBJ1-2 | TRBV27 | - | - | CASSLSNRAYYGYTF | TGTGCCAGCAGTTTATCGAACAGGGCTTACTATGGCTACACCTTC
TRBJ2-1 | TRBV7-9 | - | - | CASSATPGHSTYNEQFF | TGTGCCAGCAGCGCAACTCCGGGACACTCGACCTACAATGAGCAGTTCTTC
TRBJ2-7 | TRBV14 | - | - | CASSQVTGWGADEQYF | TGTGCCAGCAGCCAAGTCACAGGATGGGGGGCGGACGAGCAGTACTTC
TRBJ2-7 | TRBV9 | - | TRBD2 | CASSAAGTSGSTSVEQYF | TGTGCCAGCAGCGCAGCCGGGACTAGCGGGAGTACGTCAGTCGAGCAGTACTTC
TRBJ2-1 | TRBV29-1 | - | TRBD1 | CSVDRGRNEQFF | TGCAGCGTCGACAGGGGGCGGAATGAGCAGTTCTTC
TRBJ2-2 | TRBV2 | - | TRBD2 | CARPSGRAPGELFF | TGTGCCAGGCCTAGCGGGAGGGCCCCCGGGGAGCTGTTTTTT
TRBJ2-3 | TRBV27 | - | - | CASSLIGDTQYF | TGTGCCAGCAGTTTAATCGGGGATACGCAGTATTTT
TRBJ2-1 | TRBV11-2 | - | - | CASSLDQEAGIYNEQFF | TGTGCCAGCAGCTTAGATCAGGAGGCGGGCATATACAATGAGCAGTTCTTC
TRBJ2-7 | TRBV30 | - | TRBD2 | CAWTGRESYEQYF | TGTGCCTGGACGGGGCGGGAGTCCTACGAGCAGTACTTC
TRBJ2-3 | TRBV18 | - | TRBD1 | CASSPRGSGQSTDTQYF | TGTGCCAGCTCACCACGGGGGTCGGGACAGAGCACAGATACGCAGTATTTT
TRBJ2-1 | TRBV7-2 | - | - | CASSLSRVLYNEQFF | TGTGCCAGCAGCTTAAGCAGGGTACTCTACAATGAGCAGTTCTTC
TRBJ2-2 | TRBV11-3 | - | TRBD1 | CASSLRGTGVTGELFF | TGTGCCAGCAGCCTCAGGGGGACAGGGGTAACCGGGGAGCTGTTTTTT
TRBJ2-1 | TRBV9 | - | TRBD2 | CASSVVGTSGTSYNEQFF | TGTGCCAGCAGCGTAGTTGGGACTAGCGGGACCTCCTACAATGAGCAGTTCTTC
TRBJ2-1 | TRBV5-6 | - | - | CASSLANFFEEQFF | TGTGCCAGCAGCTTGGCCAATTTCTTCGAGGAGCAGTTCTTC
TRBJ2-1 | TRBV7-9 | - | - | CASGGNEQFF | TGTGCCAGCGGTGGGAATGAGCAGTTCTTC
TRBJ2-1 | TRBV6-1 | - | - | CASSDLPVEQFF | TGTGCCAGCAGTGATTTGCCGGTTGAGCAGTTCTTC
TRBJ1-5 | TRBV11-2 | - | - | CASSLDLGGHQPQHF | TGTGCCAGCAGCTTAGATCTCGGGGGGCATCAGCCCCAGCATTTT
TRBJ2-1 | TRBV19 | - | - | CASSILPVGAYNEQFF | TGTGCCAGTAGTATCCTCCCAGTGGGGGCCTACAATGAGCAGTTCTTC
TRBJ1-4 | TRBV6-1 | - | - | CASSGIDSRRDEKLFF | TGTGCCAGCAGTGGAATAGACAGTCGCCGGGATGAAAAACTGTTTTTT
TRBJ2-1 | TRBV15 | - | - | CATSTSVDPNEQFF | TGTGCCACCAGCACGAGTGTCGATCCCAATGAGCAGTTCTTC
TRBJ2-1 | TRBV19 | - | - | CASSMEARNEQFF | TGTGCCAGTAGTATGGAGGCCCGTAATGAGCAGTTCTTC
TRBJ2-7 | TRBV11-2 | - | - | CASSLEVSYEQYF | TGTGCCAGCAGCTTAGAAGTCTCCTACGAGCAGTACTTC
TRBJ2-7 | TRBV5-6 | - | TRBD2 | CASSFSTSGRIYEQYF | TGTGCCAGCAGCTTTTCAACTAGCGGGAGAATTTACGAGCAGTACTTC
TRBJ1-1 | TRBV15 | - | TRBD1 | CATSRGGTGATEAFF | TGTGCCACCAGCAGAGGAGGGACAGGGGCCACTGAAGCTTTCTTT
TRBJ2-7 | TRBV27 | - | - | CASTGKSYEQYF | TGTGCCAGCACAGGGAAATCCTACGAGCAGTACTTC
TRBJ2-3 | TRBV27 | - | TRBD2 | CASSSLTLAGDPDTQYF | TGTGCCAGCAGTTCCCTGACTTTAGCGGGAGACCCAGATACGCAGTATTTT
TRBJ2-7 | TRBV30 | - | TRBD2 | CACAPGLADSYEQYF | TGTGCCTGCGCCCCGGGACTAGCGGATTCCTACGAGCAGTACTTC
TRBJ2-7 | TRBV7-6 | - | TRBD2 | CASSSGLAGGYEQYF | TGTGCCAGCAGCTCCGGACTAGCGGGAGGTTACGAGCAGTACTTC
TRBJ2-5 | TRBV4-1 | - | - | CASSQVGLQGQETQYF | TGCGCCAGCAGCCAAGTAGGCTTACAGGGCCAAGAGACCCAGTACTTC